Below, 22 T cell receptor beta chains from the same sample are listed, as sequenced in a study of blood T cell repertoires in COVID-19. Produced via immunoSEQ multiplex PCR; TCRdb's table is partial and in-frame only. The repertoire has tens of thousands of clones, approximately 92% of them found once; the top ten carry less than 7%. Sample: peripheral blood. The receptors come from a woman aged 80 or over with acute or convalescent COVID-19.

The chain joins TRBV6-5 to TRBJ2-1; 9 bases are shared with TRBD2. The germline V gene encodes CDR1 MNHEY and CDR2 SVGAGI. The J segment lost 8 bases and the V segment lost 6 bases, leaving 11 bases of the junction unmatched. This CDR3 comprises 15 residues. CDR3 coding DNA: TGTGCCAGCAGCCTCAGCGGGGGGCCAGGCGATGAGCAGTTCTTC. Translation: CASSLSGGPGDEQFF.

J is TRBJ1-2 and V is TRBV4-2; the match to TRBD1 covers 8 bases. V lost 0 bases, J lost 4 bases, and 1 base stayed unmatched. The V gene's germline CDR1 is LGHNA and CDR2 YNFKEQ. The CDR3 totals 14 residues. The CDR3, as DNA: TGTGCCAGCAGCCAAGAGACAGGGGTCTATGGCTACACCTTC. It specifies CASSQETGVYGYTF.

The chain carries TRBV6-2 or TRBV6-3 and TRBJ1-1; the D is unclear. V was trimmed by 5 bases and J by 9 bases, leaving 13 bases between them. The CDR3 totals 12 residues. Per the germline V gene, CDR1 is MNHEY and CDR2 is SVGEGT. Here the CDR3 reads CASSHDKPQAFF. CDR3 DNA: TGTGCCAGCAGTCACGACAAGCCACAAGCTTTCTTT.

The chain joins TRBV18 to TRBJ2-2; D possibly corresponds to TRBD1 (5 bases). The ends were cut back, 3 bases at V and 5 bases at J, with 13 bases in the middle. The CDR3 loop spans 15 amino acids. Per germline, CDR1 KGHSH and CDR2 LQKENI. The CDR3 DNA follows: TGTGCCAGCTCACCTACCCAGGGTTTAACCGGGGAGCTGTTTTTT. Translation gives CASSPTQGLTGELFF.

The chain links TRBV5-1 to TRBJ1-4; D may be TRBD1 (5 bases). Per the germline V gene, CDR1 is SGHRS and CDR2 is YFSETQ. Between the trimmed V and J ends, which lost 0 bases and 8 bases, there was a span of 11 bases. The CDR3 length is 14 residues. CDR3 nucleotide sequence: TGCGCCAGCAGCTTGGAGGGGACTGGAGAAAAACTGTTTTTT. The encoded protein is CASSLEGTGEKLFF.

The chain couples TRBV2 to TRBJ1-4; D might be TRBD1 (5 bases). CDR3 length: 14 amino acids. CDR1 SNHLY and CDR2 FYNNEI come from the germline V gene. V was clipped by 6 bases and J by 1 base, with 9 bases between them. CDR3: CASSLTGTNEKLFF. The CDR3 DNA reads TGTGCCAGCAGCCTAACAGGAACTAATGAAAAACTGTTTTTT.

The rearrangement joins TRBV6-5 to TRBJ1-1, with D maybe TRBD1 (6 bases). Germline V gene data show CDR1 as MNHEY and CDR2 as SVGAGI. The CDR3 contains 14 residues. V shed 2 bases and J shed 0 bases, with 7 bases lying between them. The CDR3 DNA follows: TGTGCCAGCAGTTACGGGGGCCTGAACACTGAAGCTTTCTTT. This gives the protein CASSYGGLNTEAFF.

A single count supports this clone. The V call is TRBV12-3 or TRBV12-4, the J call TRBJ1-5; D not resolved. Trimming took off 4 bases at V and 5 bases at J, with 9 bases between the two ends. This CDR3 is built from 13 residues. The CDR3: CASSSGEYQPQHF. The CDR3 coding sequence is TGTGCCAGCAGTTCCGGGGAGTATCAGCCCCAGCATTTT.

The rearrangement uses TRBV2 and TRBJ2-7, with D possibly TRBD2 on 6 matching bases. Germline V gives CDR1 SNHLY, CDR2 FYNNEI. The V gene lost 1 base and the J gene lost 2 bases, with 6 bases spanning the gap. The CDR3 sequence is 13 residues long. DNA for the CDR3: TGTGCCAGCAGTGAAGGGAGGGCCTACGAGCAGTACTTC. It yields the protein CASSEGRAYEQYF.

The V and J genes are TRBV6-5 and TRBJ1-2, with D hard to call. CDR3 length: 14 amino acids. The germline V gene encodes CDR1 MNHEY and CDR2 SVGAGI. Trimming took 6 bases from V and 2 from J, leaving 13 bases between them. The CDR3 is CASRARHGNYGYTF. For the CDR3, the DNA is TGTGCCAGCAGGGCGAGACACGGAAACTATGGCTACACCTTC.

This clone was seen a single time. Written as DNA, the CDR3 is TGTGCCTGGAGGGTAGCGGGGGCAGATACGCAGTATTTT. Translated: CAWRVAGADTQYF. V usage is TRBV30 and J usage is TRBJ2-3; TRBD2 agrees at 9 bases. Germline CDR1 is GTSNPN and CDR2 is SVGIG (reference sequence). J gave up 4 bases and V 3 bases, and 2 bases lay outside the gene matches. The CDR3 is 13 amino acids.

The J gene is TRBJ2-3, the V gene TRBV5-4; 10 positions match TRBD2. The V and J ends lost 4 bases and 3 bases, in that order; junction bases with no gene match: 5. Germline V gene data show CDR1 as SGHNT and CDR2 as YYREEE (reference sequence). There are 15 residues in the CDR3. The CDR3, as DNA: TGTGCCAGCAGCCTGAGCGGGGGGGCGACAGATACGCAGTATTTT. Encoded protein: CASSLSGGATDTQYF.

The V gene is TRBV2, the J gene TRBJ2-7; a weak D match, TRBD1 (6 bases). This CDR3 comprises 14 residues. The germline gives CDR1 SNHLY, CDR2 FYNNEI. Trimming took 3 bases from V and 2 from J, leaving 11 bases between them. CDR3 DNA: TGTGCCAGCAGTGATTCACAGGGAGCCTACGAGCAGTACTTC. It specifies CASSDSQGAYEQYF. The full variable domain, with the rest looked up from reference TRBV2 and TRBJ2-7, is EPEVTQTPSHQVTQMGQEVILRCVPISNHLYFYWYRQILGQKVEFLVSFYNNEISEKSEIFDDQFSVERPDGSNFTLKIRSTKLEDSAMYFCASSDSQGAYEQYFGPGTRLTVT.

The chain is built from TRBV19 and TRBJ2-2, with TRBD2 matching over 12 bases. Looked up from germline, CDR1 is LNHDA and CDR2 is SQIVND (reference sequence). V trimming: 6 bases; J trimming: 3 bases; junction bases outside the gene matches: 11. The CDR3 is 18 amino acids. CDR3 protein: CASSKVGLAGRDTGELFF. In DNA, the CDR3 is TGTGCCAGTAGCAAAGTCGGACTAGCGGGGCGAGACACCGGGGAGCTGTTTTTT.

J is TRBJ1-6 and V is TRBV4-1, with TRBD1 as a possible D gene (5 bases). Germline CDR1 and CDR2: MGHRA and YSYEKL. The V end was cut by 4 bases, the J end by 3 bases, with 25 bases between. The CDR3 has 20 residues. CDR3 sequence (DNA): TGCGCCAGCAGCCTCACCGCGCCCGGGCAGGGTTATTACTATAATTCACCCCTCCACTTT. Translating gives CASSLTAPGQGYYYNSPLHF.

The chain has TRBV7-8 and TRBJ2-1; possibly TRBD2 for D (6 bases). Trimming shortened V by 0 bases and J by 0 bases, and 9 bases separated the two germline ends. Germline-derived CDR1 and CDR2 are SGHVS and FQNEAQ. CDR3 size: 16 residues. The CDR3 loop reads CASSLARGSSYNEQFF. CDR3 sequence (DNA): TGTGCCAGCAGCTTAGCTCGGGGGAGCTCCTACAATGAGCAGTTCTTC.

V is TRBV5-1 and J is TRBJ1-6; 9 bases are shared with TRBD1. In germline, CDR1 is SGHRS, CDR2 YFSETQ. Trimming took 4 bases from V and 9 from J; bases not matched to a gene: 11. The CDR3 runs 16 residues. Here the CDR3 DNA reads TGCGCCAGCAGCCTAAGGGGACAGGGCGGCGGTTCACCCCTCCACTTT. This gives the protein CASSLRGQGGGSPLHF.

The genes are TRBV2 and TRBJ2-7; 11 bases are shared with TRBD1. This CDR3 region has 14 residues. Germline assignment: CDR1 SNHLY and CDR2 FYNNEI. Unmatched junction bases numbered 6, after V lost 7 bases and J lost 4 bases. CDR3 nucleotides: TGTGCCAGCACCATAGGGACAGGGGGTTACGAGCAGTACTTC. The encoded protein is CASTIGTGGYEQYF.

This clone was detected only once. V usage is TRBV5-1 and J usage is TRBJ2-2, with D possibly matching TRBD1 (7 bases). Germline loops: CDR1 SGHRS, CDR2 YFSETQ. There are 16 residues in the CDR3. Trimming took off 1 base at V and 2 bases at J, with 12 bases between the two ends. In DNA form, the CDR3 reads TGCGCCAGCAGCTTGATCGGAGGGGGCAACACCGGGGAGCTGTTTTTT. Its translation is CASSLIGGGNTGELFF.

The rearrangement uses TRBV5-1 and TRBJ2-1, with D maybe TRBD1 (7 bases). The CDR3 covers 12 residues. Germline V gives CDR1 SGHRS, CDR2 YFSETQ. With 9 bases removed from V and 9 bases from J, the gap between germline ends came to 16 bases. The CDR3 here is CAIGNRGGEQFF. CDR3 DNA sequence: TGCGCCATCGGAAACAGGGGAGGTGAGCAGTTCTTC.

This clone was detected only once. V gene TRBV5-4 combines with J gene TRBJ2-7; D ambiguous. The CDR3 is 14 residues long. Germline assignment: CDR1 SGHNT and CDR2 YYREEE (reference sequence). The germline V and J ends were trimmed by 0 bases and 2 bases, with 9 bases remaining between them. The CDR3 nucleotides are TGTGCCAGCAGCTTGGCGCAGGCTCCCTACGAGCAGTACTTC. Amino acids: CASSLAQAPYEQYF.

The V and J genes are TRBV18 and TRBJ1-1, with 7 bases aligning to TRBD1. The CDR3 extends over 12 amino acids. Germline CDR1 and CDR2: KGHSH and LQKENI. The V gene end was trimmed by 3 bases and the J gene end by 12 bases; junction bases not matched to a gene: 7. The CDR3 sequence is CASSPLGQETFF. As DNA, the CDR3 is TGTGCCAGCTCACCCCTAGGACAGGAGACTTTCTTT.